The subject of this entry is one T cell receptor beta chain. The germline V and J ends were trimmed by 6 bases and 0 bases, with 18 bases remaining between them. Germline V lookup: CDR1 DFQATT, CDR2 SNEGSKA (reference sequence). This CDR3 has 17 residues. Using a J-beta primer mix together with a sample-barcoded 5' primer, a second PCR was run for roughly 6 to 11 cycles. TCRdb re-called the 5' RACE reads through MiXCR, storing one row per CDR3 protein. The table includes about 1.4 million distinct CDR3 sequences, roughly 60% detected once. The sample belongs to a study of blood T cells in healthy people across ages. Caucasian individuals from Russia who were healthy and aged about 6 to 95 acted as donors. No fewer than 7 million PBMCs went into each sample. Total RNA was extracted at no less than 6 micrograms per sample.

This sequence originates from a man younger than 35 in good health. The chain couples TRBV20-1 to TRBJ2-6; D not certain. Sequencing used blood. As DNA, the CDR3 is TGCAGTGCCGCCCCCCGGTTGGATTTCTCTGGGGCCAACGTCCTGACTTTC. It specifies CSAAPRLDFSGANVLTF.